This TCR beta chain was profiled in a study of control samples from healthy donors and cancer patients. Germline lookup yields CDR1 SGHRS and CDR2 YFSETQ. V was trimmed by 2 bases and J by 1 base, leaving 17 bases between them. This CDR3 has 17 amino acids. The method was immunoSEQ multiplex PCR; TCRdb's version includes in-frame clones alone and lacks a portion of them. Altogether tens of thousands of clones are present, 85% being singletons, with the ten largest covering 19%. The gene calls are TRBV5-1 and TRBJ2-3, with D perhaps matching TRBD1 or TRBD2 (6 bases each). Sequenced: blood. The TCR was taken from a man aged 30 to 45 in good health. DNA of the CDR3: TGCGCCAGCAGCTTTAGGGGGGTTCAGGTTGGCACAGATACGCAGTATTTT. Its translation is CASSFRGVQVGTDTQYF.